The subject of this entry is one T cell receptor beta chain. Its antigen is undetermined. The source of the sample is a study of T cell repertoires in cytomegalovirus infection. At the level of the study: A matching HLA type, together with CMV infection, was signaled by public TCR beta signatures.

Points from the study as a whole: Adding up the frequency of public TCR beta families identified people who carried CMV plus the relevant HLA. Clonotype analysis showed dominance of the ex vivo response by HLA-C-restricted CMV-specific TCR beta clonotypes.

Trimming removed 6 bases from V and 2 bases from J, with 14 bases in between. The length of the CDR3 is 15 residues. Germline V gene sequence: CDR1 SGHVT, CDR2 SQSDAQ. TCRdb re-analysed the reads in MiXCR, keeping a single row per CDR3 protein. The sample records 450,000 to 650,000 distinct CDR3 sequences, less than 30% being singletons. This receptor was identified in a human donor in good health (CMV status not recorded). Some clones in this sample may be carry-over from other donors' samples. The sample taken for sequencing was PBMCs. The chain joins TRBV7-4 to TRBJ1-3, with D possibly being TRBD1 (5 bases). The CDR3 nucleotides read TGTGCCAGCAGGCCAGCCGGGACGGCTGGAAACACCATATATTTT. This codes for CASRPAGTAGNTIYF.